The present entry profiles one T cell receptor (beta chain) with its context. This sample stems from a study of CD8 T cells in Susac syndrome. Random-hexamer reverse transcription was applied to 0.5 to 1 ug RNA. The CDR3 of TCR beta was amplified by immunoSEQ multiplex PCR across 54 Vbeta and 13 Jbeta. TCRdb ran MiXCR on the immunoSEQ multiplex PCR reads and lists one entry per CDR3 protein. The table lists some 120,000 distinct CDR3 sequences, around 91% of them singletons. V was shortened by 2 bases and J by 4 bases, with 4 bases between the two germline ends. Germline CDR1 is LGHDT and CDR2 is YNNKEL (reference sequence). The CDR3 has 12 residues.

The receptor was derived from a human donor with multiple sclerosis. The sample was CD8+ T cells from PBMCs. The rearrangement uses TRBV3-1 and TRBJ2-3, with D hard to call. The CDR3, as DNA: TGTGCCAGCAGCCAATTCCCAGATACGCAGTATTTT. It translates to CASSQFPDTQYF.